Listed here are 26 T cell receptor beta chains from one sample, sequenced in a study of blood T cells in healthy people across ages. Combining a sample-barcoded 5' primer with a J-beta primer mix, a second PCR ran for roughly 7 to 12 cycles. TCRdb reprocessed the 5' RACE reads with MiXCR, giving one entry per CDR3 protein. The repertoire holds about 930,000 distinct CDR3 sequences, 25% to 30% seen once, with 10% in the top ten. The sample also formed part of further work on T cells of mothers and their children.

Sequencing input: blood. The receptors stem from a woman in her 40s in good health.

There are many counts of this clonotype. This chain links TRBV29-1 with TRBJ2-7; 11 positions agree with TRBD1. Germline trimming cut 3 bases from V and 6 bases from J; bases unmatched to any gene: 7. Germline-derived CDR1 and CDR2 are SQVTM and ANQGSEA. The CDR3 covers 14 residues. The CDR3 protein is CSVDYEGQGAEQYF. CDR3 coding DNA: TGCAGCGTTGATTACGAAGGACAGGGGGCCGAGCAGTACTTC.

V usage is TRBV6-2 or TRBV6-3 and J usage is TRBJ2-7; D uncertain. Trimming removed 1 base from V and 0 bases from J, with 13 bases in between. Germline V gives CDR1 MNHEY, CDR2 SVGEGT. The CDR3 runs to 16 residues. CDR3 in DNA: TGTGCCAGCAGTTACTACGTAACGCTAAGCTCCTACGAGCAGTACTTC. As protein: CASSYYVTLSSYEQYF.

This clonotype was seen at least ten times. The chain employs TRBV11-1 and TRBJ1-4, with no clear D. Germline values: CDR1 SGHAT, CDR2 FQDESV (reference sequence). The V gene lost 5 bases and the J gene lost 8 bases, with 9 bases spanning the gap. The CDR3 has 12 residues. This chain's CDR3 is CASSANEEKLFF. In DNA, the CDR3 is TGTGCCAGCAGCGCCAACGAGGAAAAACTGTTTTTT.

As regards this clonotype: A read error may account for a junction end that differs from germline. This sequence joins TRBV5-1 and TRBJ2-6, with a weak D call TRBD1 (6 bases). Germline V CDR1 and CDR2: SGHRS, YFSETQ. The length of the CDR3 is 15 residues. The CDR3 region is CASSATGLGANALTF. Here the CDR3 DNA reads TGCGCCAGCAGCGCTACAGGGCTAGGGGCCAACGCCCTGACTTTC.

The chain combines TRBV19 with TRBJ1-1, with unresolved D. Germline CDR1 LNHDA, CDR2 SQIVND (reference sequence). The CDR3 length is 13 residues. V lost 3 bases and J lost 8, with 13 bases in between. The CDR3 region has the DNA TGTGCCAGTAGTATGGGGAAGCCGAGGGAAGCTTTCTTT. Protein sequence: CASSMGKPREAFF. The whole variable domain, remainder taken from reference TRBV19 and TRBJ1-1, is DGGITQSPKYLFRKEGQNVTLSCEQNLNHDAMYWYRQDPGQGLRLIYYSQIVNDFQKGDIAEGYSVSREKKESFPLTVTSAQKNPTAFYLCASSMGKPREAFFGQGTRLTVV.

The chain links TRBV7-2 to TRBJ2-1; D uncertain. Trimming stripped 3 bases from V and 2 bases from J, with 5 bases between. Germline CDR1 reads SGHTA; CDR2 reads FQGNSA. CDR3 length equals 13 residues. In DNA, the CDR3 is TGTGCCAGCAGCTTGCAGACCTACAATGAGCAGTTCTTC. Its translation: CASSLQTYNEQFF.

Turning to this clonotype: An end of the junction does not agree with germline; a read error may underlie this. The genes are TRBV7-2 and TRBJ2-1; 7 nucleotides agree with TRBD1. The germline V gene encodes CDR1 SGHTA and CDR2 FQGNSA. This CDR3 contains 15 residues. CDR3 residues: CACSPEGGAYNEQFF. The CDR3 DNA reads as TGTGCCTGCAGCCCCGAAGGGGGCGCCTACAATGAGCAGTTCTTC.

Turning to this clonotype: A read error may produce the germline difference seen at one junction end. This chain connects TRBV12-3 or TRBV12-4 to TRBJ2-3; TRBD2 is a possible D gene (7 bases). CDR3 length: 14 amino acids. The CDR3 here is CASSLGGGADAQYF. DNA of the CDR3: TGTGCCAGCAGTTTGGGTGGGGGGGCAGATGCGCAGTATTTT.

This clonotype turned up a few times. The chain couples TRBV28 to TRBJ1-1; D unclear. Deletions cut 7 bases from V and 7 bases from J, with 13 bases between. CDR1 MDHEN and CDR2 SYDVKM come from the germline V gene. CDR3 length equals 12 residues. CDR3 residues: CASTHLPSEAFF. For the CDR3, the DNA is TGTGCCAGCACTCACCTCCCGAGTGAAGCTTTCTTT.

J is TRBJ2-5 and V is TRBV20-1, with D possibly matching TRBD2 (7 bases). The CDR3 has 14 amino acids. Trimming cost V 1 base and J 4 bases, with 13 bases left between them. The V gene's germline CDR1 is DFQATT and CDR2 SNEGSKA (reference sequence). The CDR3 DNA reads as TGCAGTGCTAGAGGGGGAGGGGGTGTAGAGACCCAGTACTTC. Translated, it gives CSARGGGGVETQYF.

This chain connects TRBV4-3 to TRBJ1-2; 9 bases agree with TRBD1. V dropped 0 bases and J dropped 5; count of bases not matched to a gene: 10. The CDR3 has 17 residues. CDR1 LGHNA and CDR2 YSLEER come from the germline V gene. The DNA for the CDR3 is TGCGCCAGCAGCCAAGATGTTGGGACAGGGACTGGTTATGGCTACACCTTC. This gives the protein CASSQDVGTGTGYGYTF.

This chain links TRBV7-2 with TRBJ1-5; the match to TRBD1 covers 7 bases. The V and J ends lost 5 bases and 6 bases, in that order; junction bases with no gene match: 7. CDR1 and CDR2 (germline): SGHTA, FQGNSA. The CDR3 is made up of 14 amino acids. CDR3: CASSTYRGAQPQHF. The CDR3 DNA sequence: TGTGCCAGCAGCACCTACAGGGGCGCTCAGCCCCAGCATTTT.

A word on this clonotype: No conserved phenylalanine or tryptophan ends this CDR3, so it is likely a read error. The V gene is TRBV5-5, the J gene TRBJ1-1; D remains unclear. Trimming took 4 bases from V and 1 from J, leaving 11 bases between them. This CDR3 contains 14 residues. Germline-derived CDR1 and CDR2 are SGHKS and YYEKEE (reference sequence). CDR3 nucleotide sequence: TGTGCCAGCAGCCCATACCCGACGAACACTGAAGCTTTCTGT. It is translated as CASSPYPTNTEAFC.

The sample holds many counts of this clonotype. The V call is TRBV20-1, the J call TRBJ2-3; tentatively, D is TRBD2 (5 bases). The V gene lost 3 bases and the J gene lost 14 bases, with 15 bases spanning the gap. The length of the CDR3 is 11 residues. Germline CDR1 reads DFQATT; CDR2 reads SNEGSKA (reference sequence). The CDR3 nucleotides are TGCAGTGCTAGTCAGCGGACGCGGCCGTATTTT. Residues: CSASQRTRPYF.

This clonotype was picked up a small number of times. Its ends do not fully match the called genes, so a read error is possible. V usage is TRBV25-1 and J usage is TRBJ1-1, with a tentative D call TRBD1 (5 bases). Germline values: CDR1 MGHDK, CDR2 SYGVNS. This CDR3 is 18 amino acids long. This chain's CDR3 is CASSAPPGQVRMNTEAFF. In DNA form, the CDR3 reads TGTGCCAGCAGTGCTCCTCCAGGGCAGGTGCGCATGAATACTGAAGCTTTCTTT.

This clonotype was counted many times. The CDR3 sequence: CASSFRGGEQYF. CDR3 bases: TGTGCCAGCAGCTTCAGGGGAGGGGAGCAGTACTTC. V is TRBV5-6 and J is TRBJ2-7, with D possibly being TRBD2 (7 bases). Trimming took off 2 bases at V and 7 bases at J, with 10 bases between the two ends. Per the germline V gene, CDR1 is SGHDT and CDR2 is YYEEEE. The CDR3 has 12 residues.

J is TRBJ1-2 and V is TRBV2; D remains unclear. The CDR3 spans 13 residues. Trimming cost V 6 bases and J 4 bases, with 12 bases left between them. CDR1 and CDR2 from the germline V gene are SNHLY and FYNNEI. As DNA, the CDR3 is TGTGCCAGCAGCTTAAAAACAGCCTATGGCTACACCTTC. Protein: CASSLKTAYGYTF.

J is TRBJ2-7 and V is TRBV12-3 or TRBV12-4, with D perhaps TRBD1 or TRBD2 (5 bases each). There are 16 residues in the CDR3. Trimming took 6 bases from V and 0 from J, leaving 18 bases between them. CDR3 in DNA: TGTGCCAGCAGCCCAACCCTCGGGGCCAGCTCCTACGAGCAGTACTTC. It specifies CASSPTLGASSYEQYF.

The rearrangement links TRBV28 to TRBJ2-2, with 8 bases fitting TRBD2. Germline V gives CDR1 MDHEN, CDR2 SYDVKM. This CDR3 spans 15 amino acids. V shed 5 bases and J 4 bases; nucleotides not matched to a gene: 6. The CDR3 is CASSNRGGRTGELFF. The CDR3 DNA reads as TGTGCCAGCAGTAATCGGGGGGGCCGCACCGGGGAGCTGTTTTTT. The full variable domain, rest sourced from reference TRBV28 and TRBJ2-2, is DVKVTQSSRYLVKRTGEKVFLECVQDMDHENMFWYRQDPGLGLRLIYFSYDVKMKEKGDIPEGYSVSREKKERFSLILESASTNQTSMYLCASSNRGGRTGELFFGEGSRLTVL.

The chain employs TRBV20-1 and TRBJ1-1; D is unclear. The CDR3 totals 16 residues. The germline gives CDR1 DFQATT, CDR2 SNEGSKA (reference sequence). The V gene lost 5 bases and the J gene lost 0 bases, with 19 bases spanning the gap. The CDR3 here is CSALAGVRKMNTEAFF. The CDR3 DNA follows: TGCAGTGCTCTCGCCGGGGTGAGGAAGATGAACACTGAAGCTTTCTTT.

This clonotype was observed a handful of times. The chain has TRBV18 and TRBJ2-3; D call uncertain. Trimming left V 6 bases short and J 6 bases short, with 13 bases between. Germline values: CDR1 KGHSH, CDR2 LQKENI. The CDR3 is made up of 13 amino acids. The CDR3 protein is CASSPSGRDTQYF. CDR3 bases: TGTGCCAGCTCCCCTTCTGGAAGGGATACGCAGTATTTT.

The chain employs TRBV20-1 and TRBJ2-7; no reliable D call. Germline V gene data show CDR1 as DFQATT and CDR2 as SNEGSKA (reference sequence). Trimming took 5 bases from V and 4 from J, leaving 9 bases between them. There are 11 residues in the CDR3. CDR3 loop: CSAEDGYEQYF. CDR3 coding DNA: TGCAGTGCTGAGGACGGGTACGAGCAGTACTTC.

In the case of this clonotype: The junction departs from the called germline gene at one end, perhaps through a read error. The chain couples TRBV27 to TRBJ2-1; TRBD1 agrees at 7 bases. This CDR3 has 15 residues. Germline V lookup: CDR1 MNHEY, CDR2 SMNVEV (reference sequence). This CDR3 is CAGSLSADGQAEQFF. The DNA of the CDR3 is TGTGCCGGCAGTTTGAGCGCTGACGGACAGGCTGAGCAGTTCTTC.

This chain connects TRBV4-1 to TRBJ1-2; 7 nucleotides align to TRBD1. The CDR3 loop spans 16 amino acids. V shed 4 bases, J shed 8 bases, and the junction held 16 bases outside the gene matches. Germline V gene lookup returns CDR1 MGHRA and CDR2 YSYEKL. The CDR3 sequence: CASSPWSGDRLAGYTF. The CDR3 DNA is TGCGCCAGCAGCCCCTGGTCAGGGGACAGACTAGCCGGCTACACCTTC.

This clonotype was seen more than once but under ten times. The chain uses TRBV12-3 or TRBV12-4 and TRBJ2-1, with TRBD1 identical over 9 bases. The end of the DNA fits TRBJ2-7 better, so the J call may be wrong. The CDR3 covers 15 residues. CDR3 in amino acids: CASRPDRGSYNEQYF. CDR3 bases: TGTGCCAGCAGGCCGGACAGGGGTTCCTACAATGAGCAGTACTTC.

The rearrangement uses TRBV28 and TRBJ1-2, with D perhaps TRBD1 (5 bases). The CDR3 runs to 12 residues. The V gene lost 3 bases and the J gene lost 8 bases, with 10 bases spanning the gap. Germline lookup yields CDR1 MDHEN and CDR2 SYDVKM. The CDR3 nucleotides are TGTGCCAGCAGTTTCCCAGGGTCGGGCTACACCTTC. Translation gives CASSFPGSGYTF.